Listed here are 26 T cell receptor beta chains from one sample, sequenced in a study of identifying expanded T cells in peripheral blood. TCRdb's table, derived via immunoSEQ multiplex PCR, lists solely in-frame clones and lacks some. This table has approximately 100,000 clones, around 89% appearing once. Sequenced: blood. These receptors all stem from a person aged 18-70 years in good health.

The rearrangement joins TRBV5-4 to TRBJ2-1; 7 bases are a match to TRBD2. The CDR3 covers 17 residues. CDR1 is SGHNT and CDR2 is YYREEE in the germline V gene (reference sequence). Germline trimming cut 0 bases from V and 4 bases from J; bases unmatched to any gene: 10. CDR3 sequence: CASSLGSSGSVYNEQFF. CDR3 bases: TGTGCCAGCAGCTTGGGTTCTAGCGGATCAGTATACAATGAGCAGTTCTTC.

The chain joins TRBV7-9 to TRBJ1-6; D may be TRBD1 (5 bases). V was clipped by 3 bases and J by 5 bases, with 14 bases between them. CDR1 and CDR2 (germline): SEHNR, FQNEAQ (reference sequence). The CDR3 is made up of 16 amino acids. The CDR3 is CASSLNTGLNNSPLHF. The CDR3, as DNA: TGTGCCAGCAGCTTGAACACAGGTCTCAATAATTCACCCCTCCACTTT.

This sequence joins TRBV28 and TRBJ2-5; D gene ambiguous. The CDR3 loop spans 10 amino acids. Trimming removed 6 bases at V and 5 bases at J, with 4 bases between. Germline CDR1 reads MDHEN; CDR2 reads SYDVKM. CDR3 DNA sequence: TGTGCCAGCAGGGGGGAGACCCAGTACTTC. Protein: CASRGETQYF. Complete variable domain (other parts from reference TRBV28 and TRBJ2-5): DVKVTQSSRYLVKRTGEKVFLECVQDMDHENMFWYRQDPGLGLRLIYFSYDVKMKEKGDIPEGYSVSREKKERFSLILESASTNQTSMYLCASRGETQYFGPGTRLLVL.

This clone has a handful of counts. The J gene is TRBJ2-7, the V gene TRBV5-1; perhaps TRBD2 as D (5 bases). This CDR3 region has 14 residues. V was clipped by 6 bases and J by 5 bases, with 18 bases between them. Per the germline V gene, CDR1 is SGHRS and CDR2 is YFSETQ. This CDR3 is CASTLHSVGDEQYF. DNA of the CDR3: TGCGCCAGCACCTTACACTCTGTCGGGGACGAGCAGTACTTC.

CDR3 loop: CASSLVAGSLYGYTF. DNA for the CDR3: TGTGCCAGCAGCTTAGTTGCCGGGTCCCTCTATGGCTACACCTTC. V usage is TRBV7-6 and J usage is TRBJ1-2; D is undetermined. V shed 1 base and J shed 4 bases, with 13 bases lying between them. Germline loops: CDR1 SGHVS, CDR2 FNYEAQ. The CDR3 sequence is 15 residues long. The complete variable domain, with remaining parts taken from reference TRBV7-6 and TRBJ1-2, reads GAGVSQSPRYKVTKRGQDVALRCDPISGHVSLYWYRQALGQGPEFLTYFNYEAQQDKSGLPNDRFSAERPEGSISTLTIQRTEQRDSAMYRCASSLVAGSLYGYTFGSGTRLTVV.

The chain joins TRBV6-6 to TRBJ1-2; D is unresolved. V was trimmed by 5 bases and J by 2 bases, leaving 9 bases between them. CDR3 length: 13 amino acids. From germline, CDR1 is MNHNY and CDR2 SVGAGI (reference sequence). The CDR3, as DNA: TGTGCCAGCAGTCGAGCCAGGAACTATGGCTACACCTTC. It codes for CASSRARNYGYTF.

This chain connects TRBV27 to TRBJ1-1; 9 nucleotides align to TRBD1. V dropped 5 bases and J dropped 0; count of bases not matched to a gene: 10. The germline V gene has CDR1 MNHEY and CDR2 SMNVEV (reference sequence). This CDR3 is built from 17 residues. The CDR3 sequence is CASSSYTDRGMNTEAFF. DNA of the CDR3: TGTGCCAGCAGTAGCTATACTGACAGGGGGATGAACACTGAAGCTTTCTTT.

In nucleotides, the CDR3 is TGTGCCAGCAGCCGATCAGGGACAGGAGACTACAATGAGCAGTTCTTC. As protein: CASSRSGTGDYNEQFF. The gene calls are TRBV4-2 and TRBJ2-1; 8 bases fit TRBD1. Germline V CDR1 and CDR2: LGHNA, YNFKEQ. J gave up 3 bases and V 4 bases, and 8 bases lay outside the gene matches. The CDR3 extends over 16 amino acids.

This clone was picked up a small number of times. This rearrangement joins TRBV5-6 to TRBJ2-7, with TRBD1 matching over 7 bases. The length of the CDR3 is 13 residues. Trimming at V came to 3 bases and at J to 3 bases, leaving 3 bases not matched to a gene. The V gene's germline CDR1 is SGHDT and CDR2 YYEEEE. CDR3 sequence reads: CASSWGQIYEQYF. The DNA for the CDR3 is TGTGCCAGCAGCTGGGGACAGATCTACGAGCAGTACTTC.

The CDR3 loop reads CASSVNSNQPQHF. The CDR3 DNA reads as TGTGCCAGCAGCGTAAACAGCAATCAGCCCCAGCATTTT. This chain links TRBV9 with TRBJ1-5; D not certain. Germline V gene lookup returns CDR1 SGDLS and CDR2 YYNGEE. The CDR3 sequence is 13 residues long. V lost 1 base and J 1 base, leaving 3 bases between the germline ends.

This sequence joins TRBV11-2 and TRBJ1-1; TRBD1 might be the D (5 bases). V was shortened by 3 bases and J by 1 base, with 9 bases between the two germline ends. The V gene's germline CDR1 is SGHAT and CDR2 FQNNGV. The CDR3 covers 14 residues. The DNA for the CDR3 is TGTGCCAGCAGCTTTGGGCAGGGGAACACTGAAGCTTTCTTT. This gives the protein CASSFGQGNTEAFF.

CDR3 nucleotide sequence: TGTGCCAGCAGTTTTCTTTTAGGGACAGGGCGCACCTACGAGCAGTACTTC. Encoded protein: CASSFLLGTGRTYEQYF. The chain combines TRBV28 with TRBJ2-7; 9 bases fit TRBD1. The CDR3 totals 17 residues. V shed 3 bases and J 2 bases; nucleotides not matched to a gene: 11. From germline, CDR1 is MDHEN and CDR2 SYDVKM.

The rearrangement uses TRBV7-6 and TRBJ2-3; 7 bases line up with TRBD1. CDR3 size: 15 residues. Germline V lookup: CDR1 SGHVS, CDR2 FNYEAQ. J was trimmed by 2 bases and V by 1 base; bases with no gene match: 3. Written as DNA, the CDR3 is TGTGCCAGCAGCTTAGTGGACAGGCCCACAGATACGCAGTATTTT. This codes for CASSLVDRPTDTQYF.

The chain recombines TRBV5-4 with TRBJ2-1, with 8 bases that match TRBD2. The ends lost 4 bases at V and 4 bases at J; junction bases unmatched: 7. This CDR3 region has 15 residues. Germline V gene data show CDR1 as SGHNT and CDR2 as YYREEE (reference sequence). In DNA, the CDR3 is TGTGCCAGCAGCCCAAGCAGCGGGAGTTACAATGAGCAGTTCTTC. Its translation: CASSPSSGSYNEQFF.

This clone was counted a few times. The J gene is TRBJ2-7, the V gene TRBV6-5; 9 nucleotides agree with TRBD1. The CDR3 covers 15 residues. J gave up 1 base and V 4 bases, and 5 bases lay outside the gene matches. CDR1 and CDR2 from the germline V gene are MNHEY and SVGAGI. The CDR3 spells CASSSAGTGSYEQYF. The CDR3 DNA follows: TGTGCCAGCAGTTCCGCCGGGACAGGGTCCTACGAGCAGTACTTC.

The J gene is TRBJ2-3, the V gene TRBV10-3; D gene ambiguous. The germline CDR1 and CDR2 sequences are ENHRY and SYGVKD. The length of the CDR3 is 14 residues. Trimming shortened V by 5 bases and J by 2 bases, and 11 bases separated the two germline ends. For the CDR3, the DNA is TGTGCCATCAGTTCTCAGGTAGACACAGATACGCAGTATTTT. This translates into CAISSQVDTDTQYF.

V and J are TRBV5-1 and TRBJ1-1; D gene unclear. CDR1 is SGHRS and CDR2 is YFSETQ in the germline V gene. V was clipped by 1 base and J by 0 bases, with 13 bases between them. The CDR3 sequence is 16 residues long. DNA of the CDR3: TGCGCCAGCAGCTTGAGAGTCGGGGTAGTGAACACTGAAGCTTTCTTT. Residues: CASSLRVGVVNTEAFF.

The chain uses TRBV5-1 and TRBJ1-4; no definite D call. This CDR3 spans 16 amino acids. Per the germline V gene, CDR1 is SGHRS and CDR2 is YFSETQ. Trimming left V 0 bases short and J 0 bases short, with 9 bases between. In DNA form, the CDR3 reads TGCGCCAGCAGCTTGGGGAGGCTTGCAACTAATGAAAAACTGTTTTTT. Translation gives CASSLGRLATNEKLFF.

This chain uses TRBV18 with TRBJ2-7; D unclear. This CDR3 contains 16 residues. Germline V CDR1 and CDR2: KGHSH, LQKENI. V was pared by 2 bases and J by 2 bases, with 16 bases between. The CDR3: CASSPGPTVPPYEQYF. Here the CDR3 DNA reads TGTGCCAGCTCACCAGGCCCTACAGTTCCTCCCTACGAGCAGTACTTC.

This rearrangement joins TRBV6-4 to TRBJ2-3; weak D call: TRBD2 (5 bases). V shed 0 bases and J shed 0 bases, with 16 bases lying between them. The germline CDR1 and CDR2 sequences are MRHNA and SNTAGT. CDR3 size: 18 residues. In DNA, the CDR3 is TGTGCCAGCAGTGACTCCTCCCCGGGGAGCTGGAGCACAGATACGCAGTATTTT. Protein sequence: CASSDSSPGSWSTDTQYF.

The CDR3 loop is CASSTGRGQGLGNEQFF. DNA for the CDR3: TGCGCCAGCAGCACCGGGCGTGGACAGGGGCTTGGCAATGAGCAGTTCTTC. The chain recombines TRBV5-1 with TRBJ2-1, with TRBD1 identical over 9 bases. CDR1 SGHRS and CDR2 YFSETQ come from the germline V gene. J lost 6 bases, V lost 4 bases, and 14 bases had no gene match. This CDR3 has 17 amino acids.

The chain employs TRBV5-4 and TRBJ1-2, with a tentative D call TRBD1 (6 bases). The V end lost 4 bases, the J end lost 4 bases, and 17 bases lay between the germline ends. The CDR3 spans 15 residues. Germline V CDR1 and CDR2: SGHNT, YYREEE (reference sequence). The CDR3: CASSPPGGAGYGYTF. Here the CDR3 DNA reads TGTGCCAGCAGCCCACCGGGGGGCGCGGGCTATGGCTACACCTTC.

The chain is built from TRBV11-1 and TRBJ1-3; the D is unclear. Trimming removed 2 bases at V and 3 bases at J, with 2 bases between. The CDR3 runs 12 residues. The germline gives CDR1 SGHAT, CDR2 FQDESV (reference sequence). CDR3 region: CASSLSGNTIYF. The CDR3 nucleotides read TGTGCCAGCAGCTTAAGTGGAAACACCATATATTTT. Together with reference TRBV11-1 and TRBJ1-3, the CDR3 gives the full variable domain: EAEVAQSPRYKITEKSQAVAFWCDPISGHATLYWYRQILGQGPELLVQFQDESVVDDSQLPKDRFSAERLKGVDSTLKIQPAELGDSAMYLCASSLSGNTIYFGEGSWLTVV.

The genes are TRBV10-3 and TRBJ2-5, with TRBD2 as a possible D gene (6 bases). This CDR3 has 13 residues. V was shortened by 3 bases and J by 9 bases, with 14 bases between the two germline ends. Germline loops: CDR1 ENHRY, CDR2 SYGVKD. The CDR3: CAISDPLGGPQYF. CDR3 bases: TGTGCCATCAGTGACCCGTTGGGGGGTCCCCAGTACTTC.

The V gene is TRBV5-1, the J gene TRBJ2-1; TRBD1 aligns across 9 bases. CDR3 length: 15 amino acids. CDR1 is SGHRS, CDR2 YFSETQ, per germline. Losses at the gene ends were 3 bases for V and 3 bases for J; bases not matched to a gene: 4. CDR3 coding DNA: TGCGCCAGCAGCTCGGGACAGGGTAGCTACAATGAGCAGTTCTTC. Amino acid sequence: CASSSGQGSYNEQFF.

This chain connects TRBV7-9 to TRBJ2-7; D gene ambiguous. Trimming stripped 4 bases from V and 6 bases from J, with 13 bases between. This CDR3 has 13 amino acids. The germline CDR1 and CDR2 sequences are SEHNR and FQNEAQ (reference sequence). Here the CDR3 reads CASSSLLGIEQYF. CDR3 bases: TGTGCCAGCAGCTCCCTTTTGGGGATCGAGCAGTACTTC.